This T cell receptor (beta chain) was identified during a study of blood T cell repertoires in COVID-19. Overall study context: Spain, Italy and the United States supplied samples that represented acute and convalescent COVID-19. PBMCs, B-cell-depleted T cells, or T cells provided the cDNA or gDNA that made up the material.

Per the study methods: Amplified reference gene primers provided the basis for estimating nucleated cell counts. Produced via immunoSEQ multiplex PCR; TCRdb's table is partial and in-frame only. V and J calls and clone size are given by that table; D and trimming were obtained from the DNA. The sample carries roughly 200,000 clones, about 93% recorded once. V gave up 8 bases and J gave up 6 bases, with 9 bases separating them. This CDR3 is built from 11 residues. CDR1 and CDR2 from the germline V gene are MGHRA and YSYEKL. This clone was counted a single time. Material for sequencing was peripheral blood. The receptor's source is a man aged 50-60 years with acute or convalescent COVID-19. The rearrangement links TRBV4-1 to TRBJ2-3; D is ambiguous. For the CDR3, the DNA is TGCGCCAGCTCCCTAGGTGATACGCAGTATTTT. It yields the protein CASSLGDTQYF.